This TCR beta chain was captured by sequencing in a study of T cells in Graves' hyperthyroidism and ophthalmopathy (dated by TCRdb to about 2019). Broadly, across the study: Peripheral blood samples were taken at initial diagnosis, before any treatment was given. To identify TCR V-J signatures that set the groups apart, the researchers used a discovery cohort of 100 patients, made up of around 42 with Graves' ophthalmopathy and around 58 with stable Graves' hyperthyroidism. Prospective prediction of ophthalmopathy was tested in an independent validation cohort of approximately 18 hyperthyroidism patients and 17 patients who later progressed to ophthalmopathy. For training and testing, the 100 or so patients in the discovery cohort were randomly divided in a 7:3 ratio. Thyroid tissue and blood T-cell repertoires from six or seven Graves' hyperthyroidism patients were also compared in the study. Following sampling, methimazole starting at 30 mg daily was given to hyperthyroidism patients, and high-dose intravenous methylprednisolone was given to ophthalmopathy patients. The paper describes TCR Vbeta CDR3 sequencing of roughly 130 peripheral blood samples, made up of around 41 ophthalmopathy patients, 70 to 75 hyperthyroidism patients and 17 progressor patients. The research as a whole found: In validation, the model predicted progression to ophthalmopathy a median of about 6.5 months before onset, with approximately 70% sensitivity and 72.22% specificity. Sample size was not statistically predetermined, and blinding of investigators to group allocation was not performed. Most expanded thyroid clonotypes (frequency above 0.001) were also detected in blood, suggesting blood repertoires may reflect thyroid immune responses. A model built on a 13 V-J signature distinguished ophthalmopathy from stable hyperthyroidism, reaching roughly 88% sensitivity and about 81% specificity in cross-validation and 80%/75% in testing.

On this clonotype itself: Its antigen target is currently unknown. No base-level quality is on record; no much larger clone is a single base apart.

Stable Graves' hyperthyroidism was defined as the absence of progression to ophthalmopathy over 18 months of follow-up. Hyperthyroidism patients were aged 18 to 65 years and newly diagnosed, with disease duration of less than 2 months. Exclusion was applied to patients with uncontrolled infections, other autoimmune diseases, pregnancy or lactation. Diagnoses were established on the basis of clinical symptoms, serum thyroxine and TRAb, thyroid ultrasound, and orbital computed tomography. PBMCs were separated from about 10 ml of fresh peripheral blood using Ficoll-Paque density gradient centrifugation. Total RNA was extracted with Trizol reagent, and quality was checked on an Agilent 2100 Bioanalyzer. The TCR beta CDR3 regions were amplified from RNA transcripts. The TCR CDR3 was subjected to a first round of RT-PCR using the HTBI primer set and the Qiagen OneStep RT-PCR kit. A second multiplex PCR round built the libraries, followed by size selection and purification. Sequencing of the libraries was done on an Illumina HiSeq2000 using paired-end 100 bp reads. Processing in the source paper ran as follows. Raw data were processed with SOAPnuke, discarding reads with adapters, uncalled bases, mean Phred below 15, or no exact constant-primer or identifier match. High-quality paired reads were merged with COPE v1.2.5, and unique nucleotide sequences were defined as clonotypes. Clonotypes were aligned to IMGT TRBV, TRBD and TRBJ reference segments using MiTCR v1.1. The analysis included only V-J combinations with a frequency above 0.0001, which together covered roughly 99% of the repertoires. A TCS score was defined as the ratio between F50 (clonal expansion) and ExV (chaos), using BLOSUM62-based TCRdist between CDR3 peptides within each V-J. Welch's t-statistics and random forest reduced fewer than 600 V-J features to some 14, which were used in a naive Bayes classifier (R e1071). Thyroid-blood repertoire similarity was quantified with the Morisita-Horn index. TCRdb passed the public sequencing reads through fastp at Q25 and MiXCR, retaining productive beta sequences. Each CDR3 protein gets just one entry, which takes the most common genes and DNA from the rows behind it. The V and J calls, along with clone size, are taken from TCRdb and not from the paper's own processing. The sample table records over 700,000 distinct CDR3 sequences; roughly 40% of these occur just once. In total, the top ten clones hold 8.9% of the sample.

For CDR1 and CDR2, the germline V gene lists SNHLY and FYNNEI. Its CDR3 holds 15 amino acids, cysteine through phenylalanine. The retained sequence is limited to the CDR3, 45 bases, with the frame set at the first base. The junction carries 15 bases between V and J, which are trimmed by 6 bases and 0 bases respectively. The source is a man between 18 and 29 years old with Graves' hyperthyroidism. The rearrangement joined TRBV2 to TRBJ2-7, with the D segment possibly TRBD1 or TRBD2, each aligning over 5 bases. Sequencing was performed on blood. CDR3 protein: CASRSRVGSSYEQYF. The sequenced DNA is TGTGCCAGCAGATCCAGGGTGGGGAGCTCCTACGAGCAGTACTTC.